This T cell receptor (beta chain) appears in the sequencing data of a study of cytomegalovirus exposure and HLA in healthy donors (dated by TCRdb to the late 2010s). Concerning the study at large: In an earlier analysis of some 550 of the donors, 250 to 300 Gb of sequence data and some 100 million unique TCR beta sequences from 150 million to 200 million T cells were reported. All discovery cohort repertoires had been generated on a single sequencing platform. About 5 DR-DQ haplotypes were handled as single units for association and clustering, since linkage in the cohort was strong. Besides the first cohort of 666 subjects, a separate validation cohort made up of about 120 different subjects was used. Using immunosequencing, the study profiled T cell repertoires from around 680 subjects and related those repertoires to cytomegalovirus serostatus. In a later analysis, previously published TCR beta repertoires from 666 donors were re-analyzed and high-resolution HLA genotyping was added so that TCR occurrence patterns could be studied. Typing coverage differed by locus: A, B, C, DRB1 and DQB1 were typed in about 620-640 donors, DQA1 in 522, DPA1 in nearly 610, and DPB1 in around 440. Alongside the repertoire data, information on donor age, sex, ethnicity and CMV serostatus was compiled. The aim of the study was to test whether cataloging public T cell receptors could identify signatures of past pathogen exposure. High-throughput TCR immunosequencing, statistical association of individual TCRs with disease status, and machine learning were combined to predict cytomegalovirus infection status. In a later genetic analysis, genome-wide SNP genotypes for about three fifths of the roughly 670 donors were used, and that subset was treated as a discovery cohort. The genetic ancestry cluster associated with self-reported Caucasian donors included roughly four fifths of the roughly 400 genotyped donors. Rather than drawing on any new phenotypic data, the later analysis identified candidate immune exposures from TCR beta sequences and the way those sequences occurred across donors. Among about 360 genotyped donors of the cohort, an average of approximately 230,000 unique TCR beta nucleotide sequences were sequenced per donor, about a sixth of them non-productive. HLA typing covered class I and class II loci at four-digit resolution. An early release covering roughly 600 HLA-typed donors comprised about 300 gigabases of sequencing data and 85 million or so unique TCR sequences. An earlier analysis of around 580 of the donors used high-throughput TCR beta sequencing to judge whether each TCR beta V gene segment behaved as functional or pseudogenic. Study-wide conclusions, independent of this receptor: While some public TCRs were present in many individuals, most TCR sequences turned up only very rarely across donors. In a later analysis, 16,951 TCR beta sequences were associated with specific HLA alleles at a false discovery rate of 0.05. For the cohort, immune exposure information was limited to CMV serostatus. The study listed approximately 160 TCR beta chains as associated with cytomegalovirus. The 87-base-pair reads could not distinguish some IMGT-functional V segments, including TRBV6-2 and TRBV6-3, so those segments were excluded. The classifier was reported to diagnose cytomegalovirus status with high specificity and sensitivity in both the original cohort and the validation cohort. Three of the identified cytomegalovirus-associated TCR beta chains were confirmed in vitro to be specific for cytomegalovirus antigens. In a later analysis, HLA-associated TCR beta chains were found to be more clonally expanded and to have lower generation probabilities than equally common non-associated chains. The sequencing pipeline was judged likely to have produced a cluster of highly shared sequence variants as a technical artifact. The earlier analysis of some 540 of the donors excluded seventeen rarely observed V segments, including chromosome 9 orphons, because counts were too low. According to a later analysis, most CMV-associated TCR beta chains appeared to be HLA-restricted, and the HLA associations seemed to be driven largely by CMV exposure. Correlated functional status among segregating V segments might be attributable to linkage disequilibrium, but an unknown experimental factor could not be ruled out. This cohort had only TCR beta chains sequenced, and the lack of alpha or paired-chain data limited which features could be detected. A later analysis found that TCR association rates varied across HLA loci, with DRB1 alleles showing the most associated TCRs and HLA-C alleles the fewest. It was suggested by the authors that the approach could potentially be generalized to other disease states and immunological phenotypes. Strong co-occurrence of HLA alleles, especially DR and DQ, made assigning TCR associations to individual alleles difficult. A further reported finding was that TCR beta sequences accurately predicted the HLA-A and HLA-B alleles for most subjects in the first cohort. Compared with the approximately 600-donor mean, donors in an Asian-associated ancestry cluster had fewer N-insertions in productive TCRs, according to a later genetic analysis. An association between a missense DCLRE1C variant and V-gene and J-gene trimming of TCR beta chains was found in a later genetic analysis and replicated in an independent cohort. Because HLA typing was missing for some donors at each locus, association tests included only the typed subset. In an earlier analysis of around 600 of the donors, most TCR beta V segments appeared in productive rearrangements about 90% or about 30% of the time, broadly matching IMGT annotations. In a later analysis, several top co-occurrence clusters were reported to appear linked to parvovirus B19, influenza, CMV and Epstein-Barr virus. Roughly uniform sequencing depth across donors was assumed in presence/absence analyses, although this assumption may not hold.

From the cysteine up to the phenylalanine, the CDR3 has a length of 15 residues. The DNA shown is the 45-base CDR3, in frame from base 1. V is trimmed back by 0 bases and J by 4 bases, and the junction contains 4 bases that no gene match accounts for. As encoded in the germline V gene, CDR1 is SGHRS while CDR2 is YFSETQ. The library was prepared using the immunoSEQ multiplex PCR assay. For the multiplex PCR, a mixture combining 60 forward primers for TCR Vbeta segments and 13 reverse primers for TCR Jbeta segments was used. A multiplex PCR assay on genomic DNA amplified the CDR3 region of rearranged TCR beta genes. On the Illumina HiSeq System, the amplified TCR beta libraries were sequenced as 87-base-pair reads. The published analysis was carried out like this. A later analysis counted some 80 million unique TCR beta chains across the roughly 700 repertoires, and about 10 million of these chains were shared by at least two donors. To remove PCR and sequencing errors, raw reads were error-corrected and collapsed into unique sequences using a nearest-neighbor algorithm that merged closely related sequences. V, D and J gene segments were assigned by aligning CDR3 sequences to IMGT reference sequences. For a sequence to be retained, a match of at least six nucleotides was required to both a V gene segment and a J gene segment. Rearrangements were called productive when the CDR3 lacked stop codons and stayed in frame with V and J; all others were non-productive. CDR3 was defined according to IMGT convention as the region running from the second conserved V-encoded cysteine to the conserved J-encoded phenylalanine. Sequences without an unambiguous match to a single V gene segment were excluded from the earlier analysis of 450 to 750 of the donors. An earlier analysis of 587 of the donors called V segments functional above 56.7% productive rearrangements and segregating when the between-donor standard deviation exceeded 5%. To diagnose cytomegalovirus status from the catalog of TCR beta chain sequences, a statistical classification framework was built. In a later analysis, TCR nucleotide sequences were compared against IMGT/GENE-DB human TR gene sequences so that V and J genes could be assigned. Using the TCRdist pipeline, a later analysis assigned CDR3 sequences along with most-parsimonious VDJ recombination scenarios. A later analysis defined each TCR beta chain by its CDR3 amino acid sequence plus V-gene family, and excluded reads lacking a unique V-gene family. A later analysis removed 600 or so highly shared, low-generation-probability nucleotide sequences to deal with suspected cross-contamination and a sequencing artifact. In a later analysis, a clonal expansion index for each public chain was calculated from normalized within-repertoire ranks of inferred template counts. Generation probabilities in a later analysis came from a VDJ recombination model fitted to out-of-frame rearrangements, and those results were checked against IGoR. In a later analysis, TCR-TCR, TCR-HLA and TCR-CMV co-occurrence was scored with hypergeometric tests, and a repertoire-size bias correction was applied to TCR pairs. False discovery rates were estimated in a later analysis by permuting HLA or CMV assignments 20 times. In a later analysis, co-occurring TCRs were grouped using DBSCAN, and TCRdist sequence similarity was added for clustering within HLA-allele-positive subsets. Repertoires with fewer than 30,000 or more than 120,000 public chains were left out of co-occurrence clustering, as were about 5 repertoires with anomalous nucleotide sharing. TCRdb retrieved this table from immuneACCESS and kept in-frame rearrangements only. Not all clones are present; in checked studies, unresolved V genes account for under half, and no reason is known for the remainder. For V, J and clone size, that table is used; D and trimming come from the DNA. The sample table records 150,000 to 200,000 clones; roughly 80% of these occur just once. The ten largest make up over 1.1% of the sample.

In this sample, this clone turned up once. Its specific antigen is unknown. No much larger clone is present one base from it, and per-base qualities are unavailable. The cohort comprised fewer than 750 healthy bone marrow donors. All cohort members were sampled while nominally healthy, although unrecorded immune exposures were likely present. The donor was CMV seronegative and was included in the group of a few hundred seronegative cohort members. A peripheral blood sample was collected from each donor, and TCR beta sequencing was performed on peripheral blood mononuclear cells. The Qiagen DNeasy Blood Extraction Kit was used to extract genomic DNA from the blood cell samples.

Material for sequencing was PBMCs. Rearrangement joined TRBV5-1 to TRBJ2-7, with 10 bases in between that match TRBD2. The clonotype comes from a male donor in good health and CMV-seronegative. The CDR3 region has the sequence CASSLVAGGQYEQYF. The sequence in DNA is TGCGCCAGCAGCTTGGTAGCGGGAGGCCAATACGAGCAGTACTTC.